This TCR beta chain appears in the sequencing data of a study of regulatory T cells in long-lasting Graves disease. The CDR3 totals 15 residues. Germline V CDR1 and CDR2: LGHNA, YNFKEQ. With V trimmed by 4 bases and J by 4 bases, 10 bases remained unmatched. For TCR beta, libraries came from iRepertoire HTBI primers and Arm-PCR of CDR3 regions. TCRdb re-called the multiplex PCR reads through MiXCR, storing one row per CDR3 protein. The table lists 360,000 or so distinct CDR3 sequences, 16% of them singletons. Time point meaning: newly diagnosed GD, antithyroid drugs for less than 3 months. Extracted RNA from PBMCs served as the source of the TCR library. Study findings and constraints: Persistent patients shared more public clonotypes (2,741) than newly diagnosed patients (around 910).

Comment on this clonotype: Its antigen is currently unknown.

The same specimen was also included in a second study, on T cells in Graves' hyperthyroidism and ophthalmopathy. That paper states: During a first-round RT-PCR of the TCR CDR3, the HTBI primer set was used.

This sample comprised peripheral blood mononuclear cells (PBMCs), obtained at new diagnosis, from a patient treated with antithyroid drugs. V is TRBV4-2 and J is TRBJ2-7; 7 bases map to TRBD2. This receptor was obtained from a man in his forties with Graves disease. The CDR3 nucleotides read TGTGCCAGCAGCCCCCGGGACTACCATCTGTACGAGCAGTACTTC. Translated, it gives CASSPRDYHLYEQYF.